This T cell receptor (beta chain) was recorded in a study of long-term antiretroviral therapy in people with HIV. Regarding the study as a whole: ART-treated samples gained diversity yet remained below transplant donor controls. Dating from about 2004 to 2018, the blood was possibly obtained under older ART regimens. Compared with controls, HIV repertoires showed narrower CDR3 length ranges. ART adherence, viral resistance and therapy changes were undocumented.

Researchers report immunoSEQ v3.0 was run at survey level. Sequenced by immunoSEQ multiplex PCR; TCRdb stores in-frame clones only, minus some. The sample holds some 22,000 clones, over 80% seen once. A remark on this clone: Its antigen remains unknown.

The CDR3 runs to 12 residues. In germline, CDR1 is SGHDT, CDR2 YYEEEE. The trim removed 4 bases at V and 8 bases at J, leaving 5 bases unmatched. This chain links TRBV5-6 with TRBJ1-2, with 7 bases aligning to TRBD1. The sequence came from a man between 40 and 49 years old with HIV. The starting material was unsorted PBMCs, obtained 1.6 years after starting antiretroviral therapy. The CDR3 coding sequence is TGTGCCAGCAGCGTGGGACAGCGCGGCTACACCTTC. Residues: CASSVGQRGYTF. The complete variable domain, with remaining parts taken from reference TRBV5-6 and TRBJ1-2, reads DAGVTQSPTHLIKTRGQQVTLRCSPKSGHDTVSWYQQALGQGPQFIFQYYEEEERQRGNFPDRFSGHQFPNYSSELNVNALLLGDSALYLCASSVGQRGYTFGSGTRLTVV.